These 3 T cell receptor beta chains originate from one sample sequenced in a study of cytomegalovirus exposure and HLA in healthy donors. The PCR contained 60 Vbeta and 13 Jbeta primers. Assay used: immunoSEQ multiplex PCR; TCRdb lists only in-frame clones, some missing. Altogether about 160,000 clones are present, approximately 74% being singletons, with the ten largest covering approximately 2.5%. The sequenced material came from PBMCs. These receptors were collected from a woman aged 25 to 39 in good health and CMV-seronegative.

CDR3 region: CASTTSGRAGELFF. CDR3 DNA: TGTGCCAGCACGACTAGCGGGAGGGCCGGGGAGCTGTTTTTT. The V call is TRBV28, the J call TRBJ2-2; 14 bases fit TRBD2. Germline-derived CDR1 and CDR2 are MDHEN and SYDVKM. Unmatched junction bases numbered 1, after V lost 7 bases and J lost 6 bases. The CDR3 spans 14 residues.

The CDR3 coding sequence is TGTGCCAGCAGTTCCCTAAATTGGGGGGGCACTGAAGCTTTCTTT. Residues: CASSSLNWGGTEAFF. The chain uses TRBV28 and TRBJ1-1, with D perhaps matching TRBD1 (5 bases). Germline CDR1 MDHEN, CDR2 SYDVKM. Trimming took off 4 bases at V and 4 bases at J, with 16 bases between the two ends. This CDR3 comprises 15 residues.

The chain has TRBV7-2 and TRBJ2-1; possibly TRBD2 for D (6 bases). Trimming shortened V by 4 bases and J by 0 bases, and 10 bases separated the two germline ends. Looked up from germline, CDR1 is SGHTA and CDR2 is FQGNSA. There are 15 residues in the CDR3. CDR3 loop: CASSSTGSSYNEQFF. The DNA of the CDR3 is TGTGCCAGCAGCTCGACCGGGAGCTCCTACAATGAGCAGTTCTTC.